The rows below give T cell receptor beta chains drawn from one sample of a study of blood T cells in healthy people across ages. One entry per CDR3 protein, called by TCRdb with MiXCR from the 5' RACE reads. The sample has nearly 800,000 distinct CDR3 sequences, around 25% seen once. This sample also belongs to another study, concerning T cells of mothers and their children.

Sequenced input: blood. The receptors originated from a boy younger than 18 in good health. Each CDR3 is given with its conserved first and last residue. The order of the fields is V gene, clone size, J gene, D gene, CDR3 protein, CDR3 DNA. A D gene is named only where the DNA matches it firmly. Only part of the rows carry a size: once, few, many, or a class if the clone is expanded.

>TRBV4-3|NA|TRBJ2-1|TRBD2
CASSQRLAGVRNEQFF
TGCGCCAGCAGCCAGCGACTAGCGGGAGTGAGGAATGAGCAGTTCTTC
>TRBV12-3/TRBV12-4|few|TRBJ1-5|NA
CASSLMTVYSNQPQHF
TGTGCCAGCAGTTTAATGACAGTCTATAGCAATCAGCCCCAGCATTTT
>TRBV29-1|NA|TRBJ2-2|TRBD2
CSVGLAGSGGELFF
TGCAGCGTTGGACTAGCGGGAAGCGGCGGGGAGCTGTTTTTT
>TRBV6-5|NA|TRBJ2-3|NA
CASSYWSRGRDTQYF
TGTGCCAGCAGTTACTGGAGCAGAGGACGAGATACGCAGTATTTT
>TRBV5-1|many|TRBJ2-5|NA
CASSLDPPQGGGQETQYF
TGCGCCAGCAGCTTGGACCCTCCTCAGGGGGGAGGTCAAGAGACCCAGTACTTC
>TRBV29-1|few|TRBJ2-1|TRBD2
CSVEWGRVRNEQFF
TGCAGCGTTGAGTGGGGGAGGGTAAGAAATGAGCAGTTCTTC
>TRBV7-9|NA|TRBJ2-7|NA
CASSFHTANLRYEQYF
TGTGCCAGCAGCTTCCATACGGCCAACCTCAGATACGAGCAGTACTTC
>TRBV20-1|few|TRBJ2-3|NA
CSARDQGAPGYTDTQYF
TGCAGTGCTAGAGATCAAGGAGCGCCCGGCTACACAGATACGCAGTATTTT
>TRBV6-2/TRBV6-3|few|TRBJ2-7|TRBD1
CASRVDRGYEQYF
TGTGCCAGCAGAGTGGACAGGGGGTACGAGCAGTACTTC
>TRBV6-6|NA|TRBJ2-5|TRBD2
CASSRPVGREETQYF
TGTGCCAGCAGCAGACCCGTTGGGCGGGAGGAGACCCAGTACTTC
>TRBV2|NA|TRBJ2-7|TRBD1
CASSEQGQGTHEQYF
TGTGCCAGCAGTGAACAGGGACAGGGGACCCACGAGCAGTACTTC
>TRBV7-2|NA|TRBJ2-5|TRBD2
CASSLSGGTQETQYF
TGTGCCAGCAGCTTAAGCGGGGGGACCCAAGAGACCCAGTACTTC
>TRBV20-1|few|TRBJ2-2|TRBD2
CSAKHPGLAGGPITGELFF
TGCAGTGCCAAGCATCCGGGACTAGCGGGAGGGCCGATCACCGGGGAGCTGTTTTTT
>TRBV7-3|NA|TRBJ1-2|TRBD1
CASSPGTGMGYGYTF
TGTGCCAGCAGCCCCGGGACAGGGATGGGTTATGGCTACACCTTC
>TRBV9|NA|TRBJ2-1|TRBD2
CASSEGLAERDEQFF
TGTGCCAGCAGCGAGGGACTAGCGGAGAGGGATGAGCAGTTCTTC
>TRBV7-9|NA|TRBJ1-3|NA
CASSQLRDSGNTIYF
TGTGCCAGCAGCCAACTAAGGGACTCTGGAAACACCATATATTTT
>TRBV24-1|few|TRBJ2-1|NA
CATSDWSGSSYNEQFF
TGTGCCACCAGTGATTGGTCGGGGAGCTCCTACAATGAGCAGTTCTTC
>TRBV4-3|many|TRBJ2-1|NA
CASSQDGGARGANNEQFF
TGCGCCAGCAGCCAAGATGGGGGGGCCCGCGGGGCAAACAATGAGCAGTTCTTC
>TRBV20-1|few|TRBJ1-4|NA
CSARPGTLQTEKLFF
TGCAGTGCTAGACCAGGGACGCTCCAGACGGAAAAACTGTTTTTT
>TRBV29-1|few|TRBJ2-1|TRBD1
CSADTGGLQVPYNEQFF
TGCAGCGCTGACACAGGGGGCCTGCAGGTCCCCTACAATGAGCAGTTCTTC
>TRBV28|NA|TRBJ2-7|NA
CASSFNARNPSYEQYF
TGTGCCAGCAGTTTCAACGCCCGGAACCCCTCCTACGAGCAGTACTTC
>TRBV6-6|NA|TRBJ2-7|TRBD1
CASSPQGATSLQQYF
TGTGCCAGCAGCCCCCAGGGGGCTACTAGTTTACAGCAGTACTTC
>TRBV7-2|NA|TRBJ2-7|TRBD2
CASSSLTSGSSHEQYF
TGTGCCAGCAGCTCGTTGACTAGCGGGAGCTCCCACGAGCAGTACTTC
>TRBV20-1|NA|TRBJ2-4|NA
CSAGTRVDIQYF
TGCAGTGCTGGAACAAGGGTCGACATTCAGTACTTC
>TRBV28|NA|TRBJ2-5|NA
CASSPAFSLQETQYF
TGTGCCAGCAGTCCCGCTTTTAGCTTGCAAGAGACCCAGTACTTC
>TRBV7-9|NA|TRBJ2-7|TRBD1
CASSFDRGHEQYF
TGTGCCAGCAGCTTTGACAGGGGCCACGAGCAGTACTTC
>TRBV5-1|NA|TRBJ2-3|NA
CASSSELATDTQYF
TGCGCCAGCAGCTCGGAACTGGCTACTGATACGCAGTATTTT
>TRBV5-1|NA|TRBJ2-6|NA
CASSTKTGVNVLTF
TGCGCCAGCAGCACAAAGACTGGGGTCAACGTCCTGACTTTC
>TRBV6-5|few|TRBJ2-5|TRBD2
CASSLRGDGETQHF
TGTGCCAGCAGTTTGCGGGGGGATGGGGAGACCCAGCACTTC
>TRBV4-3|few|TRBJ1-4|NA
CASSLGVLGRTNEKLFF
TGCGCCAGCAGCCTCGGGGTCCTAGGCAGGACTAATGAAAAACTGTTTTTT
>TRBV11-2|NA|TRBJ2-3|TRBD2
CASSHQRLAGGSTDTQYF
TGTGCCAGCAGCCATCAACGACTAGCGGGGGGGAGCACAGATACGCAGTATTTT
>TRBV4-1|NA|TRBJ1-1|NA
CASSQDSGVGYEAFF
TGCGCCAGCAGCCAAGACTCCGGGGTAGGTTATGAAGCTTTCTTT
>TRBV15|few|TRBJ2-1|NA
CATSGGATGLDEQFF
TGTGCCACCAGCGGGGGGGCTACAGGGCTGGATGAGCAGTTCTTC